The TCR beta chain under discussion was sequenced for a study of T cells in Graves' hyperthyroidism and ophthalmopathy. Germline values: CDR1 MNHNY, CDR2 SVGAGI (reference sequence). This CDR3 has 19 residues. J lost 4 bases, V lost 2 bases, and 14 bases had no gene match. The CDR3 regions of TCR beta were amplified from RNA transcripts. An initial round of RT-PCR targeting the TCR CDR3 relied on the HTBI primer set. Using its own MiXCR run on the multiplex PCR reads, TCRdb lists one record per CDR3 protein. The repertoire includes some 460,000 distinct CDR3 sequences, 15% to 19% of them detected once, and less than 15% sits in the top ten.

V usage is TRBV6-6 and J usage is TRBJ1-2; 12 nucleotides line up with TRBD1. Sequencing was performed on blood. This sequence was found in a woman younger than 35 with Graves' hyperthyroidism. The chain's CDR3 is CASSYNPGTGGFIPYGYTF. In nucleotides, the CDR3 is TGTGCCAGCAGTTACAACCCCGGGACAGGGGGCTTTATTCCCTATGGCTACACCTTC.